What follows are 18 T cell receptor beta chains derived from one specimen sequenced in a study of CD8+ T cells in alopecia areata. In each case, RNA was isolated and then reverse transcribed into cDNA as the sequencing template. The repertoire was sequenced with immunoSEQ multiplex PCR; TCRdb's copy has only in-frame clones and lacks some. The data show 80,000 or so clones, 60% to 70% seen once. Treatment here: oral pan-JAK inhibitor, 5-10 mg twice daily. The material sequenced was CD8+ T cells sorted from blood, taken at week 24, from a patient treated with tofacitinib. These receptors were collected from a human donor with alopecia areata.

The sample holds a few counts of this clone. V gene TRBV4-1 combines with J gene TRBJ1-1; D unresolved. This CDR3 is 15 amino acids long. Between the trimmed V and J ends, which lost 1 base and 1 base, there was a span of 10 bases. CDR1 and CDR2 (germline): MGHRA, YSYEKL. In DNA form, the CDR3 reads TGCGCCAGCAGCCAAGTTCTAACGGAGAACACTGAAGCTTTCTTT. Translating it yields CASSQVLTENTEAFF.

This clone was observed a few times. The V and J genes are TRBV19 and TRBJ2-7; 10 bases agree with TRBD1. J lost 3 bases, V lost 5 bases, and 7 bases had no gene match. The CDR3 covers 15 residues. CDR1 LNHDA and CDR2 SQIVND come from the germline V gene (reference sequence). CDR3 region: CASSLGTGALYEQYF. In nucleotides, the CDR3 is TGTGCCAGTAGTCTCGGGACAGGGGCCCTCTACGAGCAGTACTTC. Combining the CDR3 with reference TRBV19 and TRBJ2-7 gives the whole variable domain DGGITQSPKYLFRKEGQNVTLSCEQNLNHDAMYWYRQDPGQGLRLIYYSQIVNDFQKGDIAEGYSVSREKKESFPLTVTSAQKNPTAFYLCASSLGTGALYEQYFGPGTRLTVT.

The chain is built from TRBV7-9 and TRBJ2-3; tentatively, D is TRBD2 (5 bases). Germline loops: CDR1 SEHNR, CDR2 FQNEAQ (reference sequence). This CDR3 spans 15 amino acids. Trimming removed 2 bases at V and 0 bases at J, with 9 bases between. CDR3 sequence reads: CASSLFRGSTDTQYF. The CDR3 region has the DNA TGTGCCAGCAGCTTATTTCGCGGGAGCACAGATACGCAGTATTTT.

The rearrangement joins TRBV7-2 to TRBJ2-3; D possibly corresponds to TRBD1 (6 bases). Trimming removed 5 bases at V and 0 bases at J, with 15 bases between. The CDR3 runs 16 residues. The germline CDR1 and CDR2 sequences are SGHTA and FQGNSA. CDR3 residues: CASSPAAGASTDTQYF. The CDR3 nucleotides are TGTGCCAGCAGCCCTGCCGCAGGGGCCAGCACAGATACGCAGTATTTT.

This clone occurred many times. V and J are TRBV4-3 and TRBJ1-4; TRBD1 might be the D (6 bases). Germline values: CDR1 LGHNA, CDR2 YSLEER. The V end lost 3 bases, the J end lost 2 bases, and 10 bases lay between the germline ends. The CDR3 length is 15 residues. In DNA, the CDR3 is TGCGCCAGCAGCCACTCAACAGGGACTAATGAAAAACTGTTTTTT. Amino acid sequence: CASSHSTGTNEKLFF.

The rearrangement uses TRBV4-3 and TRBJ2-2, with D tentatively TRBD1 (6 bases). Trimming pared 1 base from V and 7 bases from J, leaving 13 bases between. CDR3 size: 15 residues. Germline CDR1 reads LGHNA; CDR2 reads YSLEER. CDR3 residues: CASSQALTGIGELFF. Here the CDR3 DNA reads TGCGCCAGCAGCCAAGCCCTCACAGGGATCGGGGAGCTGTTTTTT.

V usage is TRBV4-1 and J usage is TRBJ2-1; possible D gene TRBD2, 6 bases. Per germline, CDR1 MGHRA and CDR2 YSYEKL. The ends were cut back, 1 base at V and 6 bases at J, with 13 bases in the middle. The CDR3 is made up of 15 amino acids. The CDR3 DNA follows: TGCGCCAGCAGCCAAGGATTCGGGGGAACCAATGAGCAGTTCTTC. It specifies CASSQGFGGTNEQFF.

This clone appeared many times. This chain links TRBV6-4 with TRBJ2-1; tentative D call: TRBD2 (5 bases). Germline V lookup: CDR1 MRHNA, CDR2 SNTAGT. Trimming removed 5 bases from V and 5 bases from J, with 10 bases in between. The CDR3 length is 13 residues. CDR3 DNA: TGTGCCAGCAGTATAGCGCCTAACAATGAGCAGTTCTTC. As protein: CASSIAPNNEQFF.

About this clone: Other DNA sequences in the sample encode the same CDR3. The CDR3 here is CASSLNNEQFF. CDR3 nucleotides: TGTGCCAGCAGCCTAAATAATGAGCAGTTCTTC. The rearrangement links TRBV11-2 to TRBJ2-1; the D is unclear. CDR3 length equals 11 residues. The ends were cut back, 5 bases at V and 7 bases at J, with 6 bases in the middle. The germline CDR1 and CDR2 sequences are SGHAT and FQNNGV. Full variable domain (remainder filled in from reference TRBV11-2 and TRBJ2-1): EAGVAQSPRYKIIEKRQSVAFWCNPISGHATLYWYQQILGQGPKLLIQFQNNGVVDDSQLPKDRFSAERLKGVDSTLKIQPAKLEDSAVYLCASSLNNEQFFGPGTRLTVL.

The table lists this clone with a few counts. The V call is TRBV29-1, the J call TRBJ2-2; tentatively, D is TRBD1 (5 bases). The germline V gene encodes CDR1 SQVTM and CDR2 ANQGSEA. The CDR3 sequence is 13 residues long. V was shortened by 4 bases and J by 2 bases, with 8 bases between the two germline ends. This chain's CDR3 is CSVVDRNTGELFF. The CDR3 DNA sequence: TGCAGCGTTGTTGACAGAAACACCGGGGAGCTGTTTTTT.

This clone was detected only a few times. The rearrangement uses TRBV28 and TRBJ2-7, with a possible D match to TRBD1 (5 bases). Between the trimmed V and J ends, which lost 2 bases and 5 bases, there was a span of 13 bases. The germline gives CDR1 MDHEN, CDR2 SYDVKM. This CDR3 spans 14 amino acids. CDR3 nucleotides: TGTGCCAGCAGTTTAATTGCAGGGTGGAACGAGCAGTACTTC. As protein: CASSLIAGWNEQYF.

The CDR3 DNA sequence: TGTGCCACATTAAAGGATAACACTGAAGCTTTCTTT. Its translation is CATLKDNTEAFF. The chain uses TRBV19 and TRBJ1-1; no reliable D call. V shed 10 bases and J shed 2 bases, with 11 bases lying between them. Germline assignment: CDR1 LNHDA and CDR2 SQIVND (reference sequence). CDR3 size: 12 residues.

This chain connects TRBV5-1 to TRBJ1-2; TRBD1 agrees at 8 bases. CDR1 is SGHRS and CDR2 is YFSETQ in the germline V gene. CDR3 length equals 16 residues. Germline trimming cut 3 bases from V and 3 bases from J; bases unmatched to any gene: 10. In DNA, the CDR3 is TGCGCCAGCAGCTCGAAGTTGTCAGGGGGCGACTATGGCTACACCTTC. Protein product: CASSSKLSGGDYGYTF.

The sample holds a few counts of this clone. The rearrangement uses TRBV29-1 and TRBJ1-1; D remains unclear. Trimming took 4 bases from V and 11 from J, leaving 11 bases between them. Looked up from germline, CDR1 is SQVTM and CDR2 is ANQGSEA. This CDR3 spans 10 amino acids. CDR3: CSVAGPRAFF. CDR3 sequence (DNA): TGCAGCGTTGCGGGCCCTCGGGCTTTCTTT.

This chain joins TRBV7-2 and TRBJ1-2, with D possibly TRBD1 on 5 matching bases. The V gene's germline CDR1 is SGHTA and CDR2 FQGNSA. V was shortened by 4 bases and J by 4 bases, with 10 bases between the two germline ends. The CDR3 is made up of 13 amino acids. The CDR3 here is CASSYRLLYGYTF. CDR3 in DNA: TGTGCCAGCAGCTACAGGCTCCTCTATGGCTACACCTTC.

The V call is TRBV5-1, the J call TRBJ2-7; D may be TRBD2 (7 bases). The CDR3 covers 14 residues. Deletions cut 3 bases from V and 3 bases from J, with 13 bases between. Germline assignment: CDR1 SGHRS and CDR2 YFSETQ. The CDR3 sequence is CASSYGGPNYEQYF. CDR3 DNA sequence: TGCGCCAGCAGCTACGGGGGGCCCAACTACGAGCAGTACTTC.

This clone appeared a few times. CDR3 loop: CSVEAGAWGYNEQFF. DNA for the CDR3: TGCAGCGTTGAAGCTGGAGCGTGGGGCTACAATGAGCAGTTCTTC. This chain uses TRBV29-1 with TRBJ2-1, with D unresolved. This CDR3 spans 15 amino acids. Germline values: CDR1 SQVTM, CDR2 ANQGSEA. Trimming left V 1 base short and J 3 bases short, with 13 bases between.

The chain has TRBV14 and TRBJ2-7; 7 positions agree with TRBD1. Per the germline V gene, CDR1 is SGHDN and CDR2 is FVKESK. J was trimmed by 2 bases and V by 4 bases; bases with no gene match: 2. The CDR3 runs to 13 residues. The CDR3 is CASSLGQTYEQYF. CDR3 coding DNA: TGTGCCAGCAGCCTGGGACAGACCTACGAGCAGTACTTC.